The 10 T cell receptor beta chains below were found in one sample sequenced in a study of blood T cell repertoires in COVID-19. Sequenced by immunoSEQ multiplex PCR; TCRdb stores in-frame clones only, minus some. The profile shows some 240,000 clones, approximately 85% of them singletons. The sequenced sample consisted of peripheral blood. The source is a woman in her 70s with COVID-19, enrolled during active disease.

V and J are TRBV5-5 and TRBJ1-1; D call uncertain. Germline V gene data show CDR1 as SGHKS and CDR2 as YYEKEE (reference sequence). The V and J ends lost 4 bases and 4 bases respectively, with 17 bases between them. The CDR3 totals 15 residues. CDR3 residues: CASSPGRPGSTEAFF. DNA of the CDR3: TGTGCCAGCAGCCCGGGCCGACCGGGAAGCACTGAAGCTTTCTTT.

This clone is a singleton in its sample. The V call is TRBV6-6, the J call TRBJ1-1; D ambiguous. This CDR3 is 14 amino acids long. Trimming took off 0 bases at V and 1 base at J, with 6 bases between the two ends. Germline V lookup: CDR1 MNHNY, CDR2 SVGAGI (reference sequence). DNA of the CDR3: TGTGCCAGCAGTTACTCGCGGTCGAACACTGAAGCTTTCTTT. It codes for CASSYSRSNTEAFF.

As to this clone: Other DNA sequences in the sample encode the same CDR3. The chain recombines TRBV7-9 with TRBJ2-1; no definite D call. Germline-derived CDR1 and CDR2 are SEHNR and FQNEAQ (reference sequence). V was clipped by 5 bases and J by 6 bases, with 5 bases between them. There are 11 residues in the CDR3. This chain's CDR3 is CASSPINEQFF. The CDR3 DNA reads as TGTGCCAGCAGCCCTATCAATGAGCAGTTCTTC.

This rearrangement joins TRBV28 to TRBJ2-4, with D hard to call. Trimming stripped 1 base from V and 1 base from J, with 8 bases between. Germline lookup yields CDR1 MDHEN and CDR2 SYDVKM. This CDR3 contains 15 residues. The CDR3: CASSLSGLAKNIQYF. The CDR3 DNA follows: TGTGCCAGCAGTTTATCAGGTCTGGCCAAAAACATTCAGTACTTC. The variable domain in full, with the rest retrieved from reference TRBV28 and TRBJ2-4, is DVKVTQSSRYLVKRTGEKVFLECVQDMDHENMFWYRQDPGLGLRLIYFSYDVKMKEKGDIPEGYSVSREKKERFSLILESASTNQTSMYLCASSLSGLAKNIQYFGAGTRLSVL.

This clone is a singleton in its sample. The V call is TRBV9, the J call TRBJ1-5; no reliable D call. The CDR3 is 14 residues long. Germline values: CDR1 SGDLS, CDR2 YYNGEE. V was trimmed by 4 bases and J by 9 bases, leaving 17 bases between them. The chain's CDR3 is CASSPRVEGRPQHF. The CDR3 nucleotides are TGTGCCAGCAGCCCTCGGGTTGAAGGCCGGCCCCAGCATTTT.

The CDR3 spells CASSLGLPSSGNTIYF. As DNA, the CDR3 is TGTGCCAGCAGCCTGGGACTCCCGAGCTCTGGAAACACCATATATTTT. The rearrangement joins TRBV6-2 or TRBV6-3 to TRBJ1-3; the D gene is possibly TRBD1 (5 bases). CDR1 and CDR2 (germline): MNHEY, SVGEGT. The V end lost 6 bases, the J end lost 0 bases, and 15 bases lay between the germline ends. The CDR3 has 16 amino acids.

This chain uses TRBV28 with TRBJ1-5; 7 bases are a match to TRBD1. This CDR3 region has 19 residues. J lost 6 bases, V lost 4 bases, and 21 bases had no gene match. Germline V gene data show CDR1 as MDHEN and CDR2 as SYDVKM. CDR3 DNA sequence: TGTGCCAGCAGTTGGGCCCCCCAAGTAAGACAGGGTCGAGCTCAGCCCCAGCATTTT. Protein: CASSWAPQVRQGRAQPQHF.

This chain links TRBV5-1 with TRBJ2-3; D gene uncertain. V was shortened by 4 bases and J by 3 bases, with 6 bases between the two germline ends. The CDR3 runs 12 residues. Germline loops: CDR1 SGHRS, CDR2 YFSETQ. Written as DNA, the CDR3 is TGCGCCAGCAGCATCACTACAGATACGCAGTATTTT. Protein: CASSITTDTQYF.

The J gene is TRBJ2-1, the V gene TRBV6-5, with D possibly TRBD2 on 6 matching bases. Trimming took off 8 bases at V and 7 bases at J, with 9 bases between the two ends. The germline gives CDR1 MNHEY, CDR2 SVGAGI. This CDR3 has 11 amino acids. CDR3 residues: CASRRENEQFF. The CDR3 bases are TGTGCCAGCCGTCGGGAGAATGAGCAGTTCTTC.

This clone was seen only a few times. Other DNA sequences in the sample encode the same CDR3. DNA of the CDR3: TGTGCCAGCAGCTCGGGACAGGGTTCCTACGAGCAGTACTTC. Its translation is CASSSGQGSYEQYF. V gene TRBV5-4 combines with J gene TRBJ2-7; 9 positions match TRBD1. V was pared by 3 bases and J by 1 base, with 2 bases of the junction left unmatched. Germline CDR1 reads SGHNT; CDR2 reads YYREEE (reference sequence). CDR3 length equals 14 residues.